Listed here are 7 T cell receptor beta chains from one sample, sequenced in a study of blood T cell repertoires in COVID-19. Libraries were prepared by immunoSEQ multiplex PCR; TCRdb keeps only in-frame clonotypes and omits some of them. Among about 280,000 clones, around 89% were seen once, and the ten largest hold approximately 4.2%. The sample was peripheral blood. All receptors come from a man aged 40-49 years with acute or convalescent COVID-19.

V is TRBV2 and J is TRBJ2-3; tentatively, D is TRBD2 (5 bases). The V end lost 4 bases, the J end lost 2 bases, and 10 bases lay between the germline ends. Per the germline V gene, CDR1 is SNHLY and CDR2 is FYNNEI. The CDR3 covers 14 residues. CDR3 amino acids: CASSGTEVTDTQYF. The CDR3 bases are TGTGCCAGCAGTGGAACGGAGGTCACAGATACGCAGTATTTT.

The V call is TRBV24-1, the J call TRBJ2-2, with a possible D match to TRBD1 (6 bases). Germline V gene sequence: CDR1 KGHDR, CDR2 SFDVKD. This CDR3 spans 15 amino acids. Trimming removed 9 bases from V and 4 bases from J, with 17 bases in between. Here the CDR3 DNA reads TGTGCCACCCAGACTCCGGACAGTCCCACCGGGGAGCTGTTTTTT. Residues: CATQTPDSPTGELFF.

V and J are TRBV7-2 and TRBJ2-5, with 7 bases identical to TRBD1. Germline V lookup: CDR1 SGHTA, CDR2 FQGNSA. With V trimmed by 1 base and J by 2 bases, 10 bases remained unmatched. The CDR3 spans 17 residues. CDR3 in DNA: TGTGCCAGCAGCTTAGGGGGCAAGGGGGCGGAACAAGAGACCCAGTACTTC. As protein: CASSLGGKGAEQETQYF. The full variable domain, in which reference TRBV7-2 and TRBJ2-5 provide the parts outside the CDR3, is GAGVSQSPSNKVTEKGKDVELRCDPISGHTALYWYRQSLGQGLEFLIYFQGNSAPDKSGLPSDRFSAERTGGSVSTLTIQRTQQEDSAVYLCASSLGGKGAEQETQYFGPGTRLLVL.

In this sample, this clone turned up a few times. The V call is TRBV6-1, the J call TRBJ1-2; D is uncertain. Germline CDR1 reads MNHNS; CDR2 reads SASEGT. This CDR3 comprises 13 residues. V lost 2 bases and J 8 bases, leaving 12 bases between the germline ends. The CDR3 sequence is CASSERGAWGYTF. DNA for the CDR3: TGTGCCAGCAGTGAACGGGGAGCGTGGGGCTACACCTTC.

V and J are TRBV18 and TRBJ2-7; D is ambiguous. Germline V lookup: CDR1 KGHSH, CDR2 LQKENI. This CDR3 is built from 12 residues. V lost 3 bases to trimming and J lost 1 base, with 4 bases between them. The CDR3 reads CASSPGSYEQYF. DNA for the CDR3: TGTGCCAGCTCACCCGGGTCCTACGAGCAGTACTTC. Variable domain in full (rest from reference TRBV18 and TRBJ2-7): NAGVMQNPRHLVRRRGQEARLRCSPMKGHSHVYWYRQLPEEGLKFMVYLQKENIIDESGMPKERFSAEFPKEGPSILRIQQVVRGDSAAYFCASSPGSYEQYFGPGTRLTVT.

This chain's CDR3 is CASSATVRDRGQRQGGYTF. As DNA, the CDR3 is TGTGCCAGCAGCGCCACAGTCCGGGACAGGGGGCAGAGGCAAGGTGGCTACACCTTC. The V and J genes are TRBV7-9 and TRBJ1-2, with 12 positions matching TRBD1. Germline lookup yields CDR1 SEHNR and CDR2 FQNEAQ (reference sequence). Trimming cost V 5 bases and J 7 bases; bases outside gene matches: 20. This CDR3 has 19 amino acids.

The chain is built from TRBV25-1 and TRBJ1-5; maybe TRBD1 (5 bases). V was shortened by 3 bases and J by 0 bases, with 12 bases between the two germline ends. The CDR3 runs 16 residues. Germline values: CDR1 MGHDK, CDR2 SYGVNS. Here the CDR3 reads CASSDGGPHSNQPQHF. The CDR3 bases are TGTGCCAGCAGTGACGGGGGACCCCATAGCAATCAGCCCCAGCATTTT.